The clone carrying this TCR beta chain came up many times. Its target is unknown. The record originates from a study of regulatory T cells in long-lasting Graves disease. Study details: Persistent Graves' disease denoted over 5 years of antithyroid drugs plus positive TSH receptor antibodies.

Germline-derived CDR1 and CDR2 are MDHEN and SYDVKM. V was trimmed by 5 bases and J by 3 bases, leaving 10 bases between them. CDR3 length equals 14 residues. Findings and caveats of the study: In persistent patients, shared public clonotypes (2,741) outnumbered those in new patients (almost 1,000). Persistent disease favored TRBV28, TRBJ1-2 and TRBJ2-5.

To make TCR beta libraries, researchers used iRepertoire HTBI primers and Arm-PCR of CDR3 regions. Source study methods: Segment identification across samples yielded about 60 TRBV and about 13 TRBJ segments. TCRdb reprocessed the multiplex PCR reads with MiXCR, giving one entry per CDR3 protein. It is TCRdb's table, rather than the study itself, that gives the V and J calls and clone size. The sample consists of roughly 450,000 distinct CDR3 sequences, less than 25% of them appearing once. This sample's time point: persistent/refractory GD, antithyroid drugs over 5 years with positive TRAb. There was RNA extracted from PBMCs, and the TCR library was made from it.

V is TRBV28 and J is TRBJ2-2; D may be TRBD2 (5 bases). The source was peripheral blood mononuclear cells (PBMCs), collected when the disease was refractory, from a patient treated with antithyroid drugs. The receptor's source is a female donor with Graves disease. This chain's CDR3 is CASSTRAHTGELFF. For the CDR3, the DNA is TGTGCCAGCAGTACTAGGGCCCACACCGGGGAGCTGTTTTTT.